Below, 14 T cell receptor beta chains from the same sample are listed, as sequenced in a study of T-cell reconstitution after alpha-beta-depleted transplantation in children. It was with unique molecular identifiers that the TCRbeta library was prepared. TCRdb re-called the PCR reads through MiXCR, storing one row per CDR3 protein. The sample lists under 50,000 distinct CDR3 sequences, around 8.8% occurring once. The material was PBMCs, mostly from graft donor cells, obtained 60 days after TCRalphabeta/CD19-depleted stem cell transplant. These receptors were taken from a male patient aged 2 to 9 who had a stem cell transplant for chronic granulomatous disease, so the T cells may come from the graft donor.

In this sample, this clonotype turned up many times. The chain combines TRBV29-1 with TRBJ2-7; 7 bases are a match to TRBD1. This CDR3 region has 13 residues. The V segment lost 7 bases and the J segment 3 bases; nucleotides outside the gene matches: 9. Germline V gene sequence: CDR1 SQVTM, CDR2 ANQGSEA. Here the CDR3 reads CSATADRFYEQYF. The DNA of the CDR3 is TGCAGCGCCACGGCGGACAGGTTCTACGAGCAGTACTTC.

This clonotype was seen at least ten times. The chain has TRBV20-1 and TRBJ2-7; D possibly uses TRBD1 or TRBD2 (5 bases each). The V end was cut by 0 bases, the J end by 2 bases, with 20 bases between. This CDR3 is built from 17 residues. Per germline, CDR1 DFQATT and CDR2 SNEGSKA (reference sequence). The CDR3 loop is CSARDRFLGERAYEQYF. DNA for the CDR3: TGCAGTGCTAGAGACCGGTTTTTGGGGGAGAGGGCCTACGAGCAGTACTTC.

The sample holds many counts of this clonotype. This chain uses TRBV5-1 with TRBJ2-1; 9 bases map to TRBD1. The V segment lost 4 bases and the J segment 5 bases; nucleotides outside the gene matches: 4. This CDR3 contains 14 residues. In germline, CDR1 is SGHRS, CDR2 YFSETQ. The CDR3 protein is CASSLRTGDNEQFF. The CDR3 DNA follows: TGCGCCAGCAGCCTTCGGACAGGGGACAATGAGCAGTTCTTC.

The chain joins TRBV5-1 to TRBJ2-7; D perhaps matches TRBD2 (5 bases). Germline CDR1 reads SGHRS; CDR2 reads YFSETQ. The CDR3 runs to 13 residues. V shed 1 base and J shed 5 bases, with 10 bases lying between them. CDR3 DNA: TGCGCCAGCAGCTTGTTCGAGGGTAACGAGCAGTACTTC. Residues: CASSLFEGNEQYF.

This clonotype was counted a few times. V gene TRBV28 combines with J gene TRBJ2-1; TRBD1 agrees at 8 bases. CDR1 and CDR2 from the germline V gene are MDHEN and SYDVKM. This CDR3 comprises 14 residues. V shed 3 bases and J 4 bases; nucleotides not matched to a gene: 2. The CDR3 bases are TGTGCCAGCAGTTTCGGACAGGGATACAATGAGCAGTTCTTC. Encoded protein: CASSFGQGYNEQFF.

This clonotype has ten or more counts. The V call is TRBV20-1, the J call TRBJ2-1, with 12 bases that match TRBD2. J was trimmed by 7 bases and V by 0 bases; bases with no gene match: 16. Germline assignment: CDR1 DFQATT and CDR2 SNEGSKA (reference sequence). This CDR3 contains 19 residues. For the CDR3, the DNA is TGCAGTGCTAGAGATCTCGCCGGTCTAGCGGGAGGGGTAATGAATGAGCAGTTCTTC. Translating it yields CSARDLAGLAGGVMNEQFF.

This clonotype has a count of ten or more. V usage is TRBV12-3 or TRBV12-4 and J usage is TRBJ2-7, with 12 bases fitting TRBD2. V shed 7 bases, J shed 2 bases, and the junction held 6 bases outside the gene matches. The length of the CDR3 is 15 residues. The CDR3 coding sequence is TGTGCCAGCACCCTACTAGCGGGAGGCCCCTACGAGCAGTACTTC. This translates into CASTLLAGGPYEQYF.

This chain connects TRBV20-1 to TRBJ1-6; 8 positions agree with TRBD1. CDR3 length: 14 residues. V lost 0 bases to trimming and J lost 9 bases; unmatched junction nucleotides: 4. Germline-derived CDR1 and CDR2 are DFQATT and SNEGSKA (reference sequence). As DNA, the CDR3 is TGCAGTGCTAGAGACCCGACAGGGGCTTCACCCCTCCACTTT. Translated, it gives CSARDPTGASPLHF.

This clonotype was observed at least ten times. V and J are TRBV28 and TRBJ1-5; 11 nucleotides align to TRBD1. CDR3 length equals 15 residues. The junction had 7 bases not matched to a gene; V was cut back by 5 bases and J by 7 bases. CDR1 MDHEN and CDR2 SYDVKM come from the germline V gene. CDR3 in amino acids: CASSLRTGGRQPQHF. CDR3 coding DNA: TGTGCCAGCAGTCTCAGGACAGGGGGCCGGCAGCCCCAGCATTTT. The full variable domain, rest sourced from reference TRBV28 and TRBJ1-5, is DVKVTQSSRYLVKRTGEKVFLECVQDMDHENMFWYRQDPGLGLRLIYFSYDVKMKEKGDIPEGYSVSREKKERFSLILESASTNQTSMYLCASSLRTGGRQPQHFGDGTRLSIL.

This clonotype was detected ten times or more. The chain recombines TRBV12-3 or TRBV12-4 with TRBJ2-7, with 8 bases fitting TRBD2. J lost 2 bases, V lost 6 bases, and 3 bases had no gene match. There are 13 residues in the CDR3. CDR3 DNA: TGTGCCAGCAGCCCTAGCGGGCCCTACGAGCAGTACTTC. It is translated as CASSPSGPYEQYF.

This clonotype has a count of ten or more. This chain links TRBV20-1 with TRBJ2-3; D is uncertain. Germline CDR1 is DFQATT and CDR2 is SNEGSKA (reference sequence). The V gene lost 2 bases and the J gene lost 2 bases, with 14 bases spanning the gap. This CDR3 has 15 residues. The CDR3 bases are TGCAGTGCTAGAAGGACCTCGGACCCCACAGATACGCAGTATTTT. Translating gives CSARRTSDPTDTQYF.

This clonotype has a count of ten or more. The V and J genes are TRBV27 and TRBJ2-5, with D perhaps assigned TRBD1 or TRBD2 (5 bases each). This CDR3 is 15 amino acids long. CDR1 is MNHEY, CDR2 SMNVEV, per germline (reference sequence). V was cut by 3 bases and J by 2 bases, with 13 bases left in between. Here the CDR3 DNA reads TGTGCCAGCAGTTTGAGGGGTGCCTTTCAAGAGACCCAGTACTTC. It encodes CASSLRGAFQETQYF.

This clonotype was counted ten times or more. The rearrangement joins TRBV12-3 or TRBV12-4 to TRBJ1-6, with a tentative D call TRBD1 (5 bases). This CDR3 comprises 13 residues. Trimming took 3 bases from V and 5 from J, leaving 5 bases between them. CDR3 sequence (DNA): TGTGCCAGCAGTTTCAGGGATAATTCACCCCTCCACTTT. It encodes CASSFRDNSPLHF.

This clonotype showed up many times. J is TRBJ1-4 and V is TRBV16; D remains ambiguous. V was pared by 2 bases and J by 2 bases, with 9 bases between. The CDR3 loop spans 15 amino acids. Germline CDR1 and CDR2: KGHSY and FQNENV. DNA of the CDR3: TGTGCCAGCAGCCAACGGGGAGGTACTAATGAAAAACTGTTTTTT. Translating it yields CASSQRGGTNEKLFF.